In its sample, the clone carrying this T cell receptor beta chain was seen many times. Its antigen is undetermined. The data originate from a study of early T cells in non-severe SARS-CoV-2 infection. The germline CDR1 and CDR2 sequences are SGHTA and FQGNSA. V was pared by 2 bases and J by 4 bases, with 5 bases between. The CDR3 totals 13 residues. Separate cDNA molecules each had unique molecular identifiers attached to them. TCRdb recomputed calls from the 5' RACE reads with MiXCR, one row per CDR3 protein. The sample comprises about 66,000 distinct CDR3 sequences, about 12% of which are singletons, and about 8.6% rests with the top ten. Notes on the study in general: Using VDJdb, the matching emphasized anti-spike CD8 responses while missing private and CD4 specificities.

The chain joins TRBV7-2 to TRBJ2-2; D remains ambiguous. The clonotype was recovered from an adult who was a healthcare worker with PCR-confirmed SARS-CoV-2 infection or an uninfected control (not recorded which). Sequencing was done on a sample of whole blood. CDR3 nucleotide sequence: TGTGCCAGCAGCTTACAAGCCACCGGGGAGCTGTTTTTT. Translating it yields CASSLQATGELFF.